A single sample is the source of the 22 T cell receptor beta chains below, sequenced in a study of spatial heterogeneity in lung cancer. Study-level results: The study found that expanded intratumoral alpha and beta TCR counts tracked tumor mutation counts.

TCRdb independently ran MiXCR on the 5' RACE reads; one entry per CDR3 protein. The repertoire holds 20,000 to 25,000 distinct CDR3 sequences, with more than 15% as singletons. Time point denoted: sample taken at primary tumor resection. These receptors have no identified antigens. Sample: lung tumor tissue, taken at surgery. The source of these receptors is a female donor with early-stage non-small cell lung cancer.

This clonotype occurred many times. This chain connects TRBV3-1 to TRBJ1-4; 7 bases are shared with TRBD1. The CDR3 spans 13 residues. V dropped 2 bases and J dropped 7; count of bases not matched to a gene: 1. CDR1 is LGHDT and CDR2 is YNNKEL in the germline V gene (reference sequence). The CDR3 region has the DNA TGTGCCAGCAGCCAACAGGGGGGTGAAAAACTGTTTTTT. Protein sequence: CASSQQGGEKLFF.

The DNA for the CDR3 is TGCGCCAGCAGTCCTAGCGGGAGGGATGATACGCAGTATTTT. This gives the protein CASSPSGRDDTQYF. The chain carries TRBV10-1 and TRBJ2-3; 12 positions agree with TRBD2. CDR1 WNHNN and CDR2 SYGVQD come from the germline V gene (reference sequence). The CDR3 spans 14 residues. The V segment lost 5 bases and the J segment 6 bases; nucleotides outside the gene matches: 3.

This clonotype was detected many times. The chain recombines TRBV5-4 with TRBJ2-6; D remains ambiguous. CDR3 size: 12 residues. The germline V gene has CDR1 SGHNT and CDR2 YYREEE (reference sequence). Trimming stripped 7 bases from V and 0 bases from J, with 2 bases between. This CDR3 is CASFSGANVLTF. For the CDR3, the DNA is TGTGCCAGCTTCTCTGGGGCCAACGTCCTGACTTTC.

The chain has TRBV19 and TRBJ2-5; D is tentatively TRBD1 or TRBD2 (6 bases each). The CDR3 totals 14 residues. Per the germline V gene, CDR1 is LNHDA and CDR2 is SQIVND (reference sequence). With 6 bases removed from V and 2 bases from J, the gap between germline ends came to 13 bases. The CDR3 here is CASRSGDKQETQYF. The CDR3 DNA follows: TGTGCCAGTAGATCGGGGGACAAGCAAGAGACCCAGTACTTC.

The sample holds many counts of this clonotype. The V gene is TRBV4-1, the J gene TRBJ2-6; D call uncertain. There are 15 residues in the CDR3. Between the trimmed V and J ends, which lost 4 bases and 0 bases, there was a span of 7 bases. In germline, CDR1 is MGHRA, CDR2 YSYEKL. The CDR3 loop is CASSRQLSGANVLTF. CDR3 in DNA: TGCGCCAGCAGCCGACAACTCTCTGGGGCCAACGTCCTGACTTTC.

The chain combines TRBV15 with TRBJ2-3, with a weak D call TRBD1 (6 bases). Trimming took off 6 bases at V and 3 bases at J, with 10 bases between the two ends. The CDR3 is made up of 13 amino acids. Germline V lookup: CDR1 LNHNV, CDR2 YYDKDF (reference sequence). The CDR3 region is CATRIRGTDTQYF. The CDR3 DNA follows: TGTGCCACCAGAATCAGGGGAACAGATACGCAGTATTTT.

This chain uses TRBV27 with TRBJ2-2, with 14 bases lining up with TRBD2. The CDR3 sequence is 17 residues long. The J segment lost 7 bases and the V segment lost 4 bases, leaving 8 bases of the junction unmatched. The germline gives CDR1 MNHEY, CDR2 SMNVEV (reference sequence). The chain's CDR3 is CASSWIRLAGGHGELFF. The CDR3 DNA sequence: TGTGCCAGCAGTTGGATACGACTAGCGGGAGGGCACGGGGAGCTGTTTTTT.

This chain connects TRBV11-2 to TRBJ2-3; 11 bases are shared with TRBD2. There are 16 residues in the CDR3. From germline, CDR1 is SGHAT and CDR2 FQNNGV. The V gene end was trimmed by 5 bases and the J gene end by 4 bases; junction bases not matched to a gene: 8. The CDR3 region is CASSPRLAGPPDTQYF. CDR3 coding DNA: TGTGCCAGCAGCCCCCGACTAGCGGGGCCCCCAGATACGCAGTATTTT.

Ten or more counts support this clonotype. This chain links TRBV27 with TRBJ2-1; D might be TRBD1 or TRBD2, each matching 6 bases. Germline CDR1 reads MNHEY; CDR2 reads SMNVEV (reference sequence). V shed 2 bases and J shed 7 bases, with 15 bases lying between them. CDR3 length equals 15 residues. This chain's CDR3 is CASSLRGAILNEQFF. DNA for the CDR3: TGTGCCAGCAGTTTAAGGGGGGCGATCTTGAATGAGCAGTTCTTC.

This clonotype appeared many times. This chain joins TRBV6-5 and TRBJ2-5; TRBD2 matches 7 bases. The trim removed 6 bases at V and 5 bases at J, leaving 15 bases unmatched. Looked up from germline, CDR1 is MNHEY and CDR2 is SVGAGI. This CDR3 is built from 16 residues. This CDR3 is CASRLSFAGEGETQYF. For the CDR3, the DNA is TGTGCCAGCAGACTTTCTTTCGCGGGAGAAGGCGAGACCCAGTACTTC.

The chain recombines TRBV7-2 with TRBJ2-1; 8 bases line up with TRBD2. The CDR3 totals 16 residues. Trimming cost V 6 bases and J 7 bases; bases outside gene matches: 14. Per the germline V gene, CDR1 is SGHTA and CDR2 is FQGNSA. Written as DNA, the CDR3 is TGTGCCAGCAGTACCCGGGGAGCGGGAGTGGGGAATGAGCAGTTCTTC. Its protein product is CASSTRGAGVGNEQFF.

There are many counts of this clonotype. The V call is TRBV25-1, the J call TRBJ2-7, with D unclear. The V end lost 4 bases, the J end lost 12 bases, and 16 bases lay between the germline ends. Germline V gives CDR1 MGHDK, CDR2 SYGVNS. The CDR3 covers 12 residues. DNA of the CDR3: TGTGCCAGCAGTGCCGTCCGTGAAACATGGTACTTC. Amino acid sequence: CASSAVRETWYF.

This clonotype has a handful of counts. The junction differs from germline at one of its ends, possibly a read error. The chain has TRBV5-1 and TRBJ2-7; TRBD2 aligns across 9 bases. CDR1 is SGHRS and CDR2 is YFSETQ in the germline V gene. This CDR3 has 15 residues. The DNA for the CDR3 is TGCGCCAGCACCTTGGGGTCTAGCGGGGAAGGAGAGCAGTACTTC. It yields the protein CASTLGSSGEGEQYF.

This clonotype appeared a few times. The J gene is TRBJ2-3, the V gene TRBV30, with D tentatively TRBD1 or TRBD2 (6 bases each). The V gene's germline CDR1 is GTSNPN and CDR2 SVGIG (reference sequence). The CDR3 runs to 14 residues. V was trimmed by 3 bases and J by 1 base, leaving 11 bases between them. The DNA for the CDR3 is TGTGCCTGGAGCATGGGGGGCCGCACAGATACGCAGTATTTT. It is translated as CAWSMGGRTDTQYF.

This clonotype has more than one count but fewer than ten. The J gene is TRBJ2-3, the V gene TRBV3-1; D gene ambiguous. V dropped 0 bases and J dropped 0 bases, with 10 bases sitting between them. This CDR3 has 16 amino acids. The V gene's germline CDR1 is LGHDT and CDR2 YNNKEL (reference sequence). The CDR3 is CASSQERSASTDTQYF. The CDR3 coding sequence is TGTGCCAGCAGCCAAGAGAGGAGTGCTAGCACAGATACGCAGTATTTT.

This clonotype was found a few times. Germline and junction disagree at one end, which may indicate a read error. The CDR3 here is CASSRGANYDEQFF. In DNA form, the CDR3 reads TGTGCCAGCAGCCGGGGAGCTAACTACGATGAGCAGTTCTTC. The chain couples TRBV12-3 or TRBV12-4 to TRBJ2-1, with D maybe TRBD2 (5 bases). The CDR3 spans 14 residues.

In nucleotides, the CDR3 is TGCAGTGCTCAGGAAAACAGGGTTCATAGCAATGAGCAGTTCTTC. Its translation: CSAQENRVHSNEQFF. The V and J genes are TRBV20-1 and TRBJ2-1, with a tentative D call TRBD1 (6 bases). This CDR3 is 15 amino acids long. Germline CDR1 is DFQATT and CDR2 is SNEGSKA (reference sequence). Trimming removed 5 bases from V and 6 bases from J, with 20 bases in between.

This clonotype was detected many times. The rearrangement links TRBV20-1 to TRBJ2-7, with TRBD2 as a possible D gene (6 bases). Looked up from germline, CDR1 is DFQATT and CDR2 is SNEGSKA (reference sequence). The CDR3 is 12 amino acids. Trimming cost V 3 bases and J 2 bases, with 8 bases left between them. The CDR3, as DNA: TGCAGTGCTAGGGGAGGACCCTACGAGCAGTACTTC. Translated, it gives CSARGGPYEQYF.

The sample holds many counts of this clonotype. The chain uses TRBV20-1 and TRBJ2-6; D gene unclear. The CDR3 covers 13 residues. The germline gives CDR1 DFQATT, CDR2 SNEGSKA (reference sequence). V was trimmed by 6 bases and J by 2 bases, leaving 8 bases between them. This CDR3 reads CSAPYAGANVLTF. CDR3 DNA: TGCAGTGCCCCCTATGCTGGGGCCAACGTCCTGACTTTC.

This clonotype is deemed medium-sized. The chain recombines TRBV20-1 with TRBJ2-5; weak D call: TRBD2 (5 bases). Trimming pared 6 bases from V and 2 bases from J, leaving 13 bases between. CDR3 size: 13 residues. Germline V gene sequence: CDR1 DFQATT, CDR2 SNEGSKA (reference sequence). The CDR3 region has the DNA TGCAGTGCCCCGTCACAGCGGCAAGAGACCCAGTACTTC. Translated, it gives CSAPSQRQETQYF.

This clonotype was observed a handful of times. This rearrangement joins TRBV5-1 to TRBJ2-5; D perhaps matches TRBD1 (5 bases). The CDR3 has 14 amino acids. Looked up from germline, CDR1 is SGHRS and CDR2 is YFSETQ. V was clipped by 2 bases and J by 5 bases, with 13 bases between them. The CDR3 DNA reads TGCGCCAGCAGCTTCGAGACAGATCAGGAGACCCAGTACTTC. Amino acid sequence: CASSFETDQETQYF. Full variable domain (missing parts from reference TRBV5-1 and TRBJ2-5): KAGVTQTPRYLIKTRGQQVTLSCSPISGHRSVSWYQQTPGQGLQFLFEYFSETQRNKGNFPGRFSGRQFSNSRSEMNVSTLELGDSALYLCASSFETDQETQYFGPGTRLLVL.

This clonotype is categorized as medium-sized (0.01 to 0.1%). The chain combines TRBV5-1 with TRBJ2-1, with a tentative D call TRBD2 (6 bases). Looked up from germline, CDR1 is SGHRS and CDR2 is YFSETQ. This CDR3 spans 14 amino acids. The germline V and J ends were trimmed by 3 bases and 6 bases, with 13 bases remaining between them. This chain's CDR3 is CASSWRAGGNEQFF. In DNA form, the CDR3 reads TGCGCCAGCAGCTGGCGGGCCGGGGGCAATGAGCAGTTCTTC.